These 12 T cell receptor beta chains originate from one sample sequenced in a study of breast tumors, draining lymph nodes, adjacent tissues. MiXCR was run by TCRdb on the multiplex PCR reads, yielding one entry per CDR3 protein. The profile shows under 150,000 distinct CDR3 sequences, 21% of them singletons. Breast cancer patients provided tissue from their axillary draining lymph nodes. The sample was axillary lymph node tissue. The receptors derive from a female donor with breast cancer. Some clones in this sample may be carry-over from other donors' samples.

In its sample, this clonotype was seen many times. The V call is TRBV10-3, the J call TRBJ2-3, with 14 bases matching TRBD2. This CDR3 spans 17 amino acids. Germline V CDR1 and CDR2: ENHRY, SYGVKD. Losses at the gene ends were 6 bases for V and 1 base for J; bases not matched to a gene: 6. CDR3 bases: TGTGCCATCAGCCAGGGACTAGCGGGAGAAGGCACAGATACGCAGTATTTT. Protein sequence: CAISQGLAGEGTDTQYF.

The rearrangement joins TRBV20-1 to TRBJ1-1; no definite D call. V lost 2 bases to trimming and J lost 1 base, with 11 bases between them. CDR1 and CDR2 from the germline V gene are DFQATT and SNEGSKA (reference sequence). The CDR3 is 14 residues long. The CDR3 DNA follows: TGCAGTGCTAGATCTACGGGGTCGAACACTGAAGCTTTCTTT. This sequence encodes CSARSTGSNTEAFF.

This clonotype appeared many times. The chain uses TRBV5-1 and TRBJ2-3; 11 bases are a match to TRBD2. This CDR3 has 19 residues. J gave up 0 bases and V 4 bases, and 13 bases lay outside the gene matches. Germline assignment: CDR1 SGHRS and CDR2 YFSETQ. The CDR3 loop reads CASSLHPPGLAVSTDTQYF. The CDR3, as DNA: TGCGCCAGCAGCCTGCACCCCCCGGGACTAGCGGTTAGCACAGATACGCAGTATTTT.

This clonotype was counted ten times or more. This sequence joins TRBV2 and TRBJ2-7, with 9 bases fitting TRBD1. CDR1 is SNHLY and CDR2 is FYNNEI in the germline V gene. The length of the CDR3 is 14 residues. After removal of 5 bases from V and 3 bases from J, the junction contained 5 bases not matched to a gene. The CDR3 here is CASSMGQGFYEQYF. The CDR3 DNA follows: TGTGCCAGCAGTATGGGACAGGGTTTCTACGAGCAGTACTTC. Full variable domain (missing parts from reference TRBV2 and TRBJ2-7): EPEVTQTPSHQVTQMGQEVILRCVPISNHLYFYWYRQILGQKVEFLVSFYNNEISEKSEIFDDQFSVERPDGSNFTLKIRSTKLEDSAMYFCASSMGQGFYEQYFGPGTRLTVT.

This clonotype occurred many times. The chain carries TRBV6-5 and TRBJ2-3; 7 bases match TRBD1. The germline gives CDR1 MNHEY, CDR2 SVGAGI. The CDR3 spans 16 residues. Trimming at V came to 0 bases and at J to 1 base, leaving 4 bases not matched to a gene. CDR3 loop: CASSYSKGQGTDTQYF. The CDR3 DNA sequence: TGTGCCAGCAGTTACTCAAAAGGACAGGGCACAGATACGCAGTATTTT.

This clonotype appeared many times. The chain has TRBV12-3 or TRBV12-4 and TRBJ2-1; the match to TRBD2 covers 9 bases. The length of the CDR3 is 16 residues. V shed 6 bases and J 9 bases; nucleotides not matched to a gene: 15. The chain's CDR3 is CASSPVASGKGGEQFF. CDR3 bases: TGTGCCAGCAGCCCAGTTGCTAGCGGGAAAGGGGGTGAGCAGTTCTTC.

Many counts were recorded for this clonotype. The CDR3 DNA reads TGTGCCAGCAGCCGCGGAGGGGGGACTACCGGGGATACGCAGTATTTT. Protein product: CASSRGGGTTGDTQYF. The J gene is TRBJ2-3, the V gene TRBV9, with D perhaps TRBD2 (7 bases). The germline V gene has CDR1 SGDLS and CDR2 YYNGEE. The V and J ends lost 4 bases and 6 bases respectively, with 21 bases between them. The CDR3 runs 16 residues.

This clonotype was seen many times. Here the CDR3 DNA reads TGTGCCACCAGTGACCCCGGGACAGATCGCACAGATACGCAGTATTTT. Its protein is CATSDPGTDRTDTQYF. The genes are TRBV24-1 and TRBJ2-3; 7 bases map to TRBD1. V lost 4 bases to trimming and J lost 1 base; unmatched junction nucleotides: 7. There are 16 residues in the CDR3. Germline CDR1 is KGHDR and CDR2 is SFDVKD.

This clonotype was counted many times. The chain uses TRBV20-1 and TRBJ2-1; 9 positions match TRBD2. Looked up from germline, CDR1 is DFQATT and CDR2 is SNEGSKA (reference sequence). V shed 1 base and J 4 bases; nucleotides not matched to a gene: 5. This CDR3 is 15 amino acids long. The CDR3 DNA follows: TGCAGTGCTAGAGCGGCGGGAGGGACGTACAATGAGCAGTTCTTC. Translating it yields CSARAAGGTYNEQFF.

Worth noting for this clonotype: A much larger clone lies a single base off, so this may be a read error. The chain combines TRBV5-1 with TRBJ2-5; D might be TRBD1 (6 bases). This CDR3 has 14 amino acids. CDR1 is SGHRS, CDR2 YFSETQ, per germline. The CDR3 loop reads CASSVLRGREAQYF. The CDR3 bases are TGCGCCAGCAGCGTCCTAAGGGGGAGAGAGGCCCAGTACTTC.

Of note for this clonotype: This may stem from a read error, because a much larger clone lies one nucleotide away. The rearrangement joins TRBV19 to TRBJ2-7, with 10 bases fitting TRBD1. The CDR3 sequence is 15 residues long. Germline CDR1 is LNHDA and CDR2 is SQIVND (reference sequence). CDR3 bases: TGTGCCTGTAGTATTCGTGGGACAGGGGAATACGAGCAGTACTTC. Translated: CACSIRGTGEYEQYF. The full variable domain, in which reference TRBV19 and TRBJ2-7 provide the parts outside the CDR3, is DGGITQSPKYLFRKEGQNVTLSCEQNLNHDAMYWYRQDPGQGLRLIYYSQIVNDFQKGDIAEGYSVSREKKESFPLTVTSAQKNPTAFYLCACSIRGTGEYEQYFGPGTRLTVT.

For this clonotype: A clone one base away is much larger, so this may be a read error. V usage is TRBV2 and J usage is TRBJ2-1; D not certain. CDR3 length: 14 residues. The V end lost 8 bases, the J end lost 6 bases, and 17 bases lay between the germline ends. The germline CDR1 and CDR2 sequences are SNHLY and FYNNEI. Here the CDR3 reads CASARSARANEQFF. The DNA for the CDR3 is TGTGCCAGCGCTCGATCCGCACGGGCCAATGAGCAGTTCTTC.